What follows is one T cell receptor (beta chain) and its context. The data derive from a study of blood T cell repertoires in COVID-19. Study details: Acute and convalescent COVID-19 samples came from the United States, Italy and Spain.

Seattle participants joined during active infection and were tracked over time. The CDR3 spans 13 residues. Per the germline V gene, CDR1 is SQVTM and CDR2 is ANQGSEA. V lost 3 bases, J lost 4 bases, and 13 bases lay in between. Under the authors' procedure: By means of reference gene primer amplification, nucleated cell counts were estimated. The repertoire was sequenced with immunoSEQ multiplex PCR; TCRdb's copy has only in-frame clones and lacks some. V, J and clone size are those of that table, while D and trimming were read from the DNA. This table has 250,000 to 300,000 clones, 70% to 90% appearing once.

Sequencing was done on a sample of peripheral blood. This receptor was identified in a woman aged 25 to 45 with COVID-19, enrolled during active disease. The chain links TRBV29-1 to TRBJ2-7, with a weak D call TRBD2 (7 bases). The CDR3 nucleotides are TGCAGCGTTGACGCGGGGGCCGGGTACGAGCAGTACTTC. Its translation is CSVDAGAGYEQYF.